Shown below are 15 T cell receptor beta chains from a single sample sequenced in a study of T cells in tuberculosis. Repertoires were generated with immunoSEQ multiplex PCR, while TCRdb's copy carries only in-frame clones and drops some. The sample lists about 20,000 clones, 85% to 90% occurring once. The material sequenced was PBMCs. All receptors derive from a donor between 10 and 35 years old with latent tuberculosis or without tuberculosis infection.

The rearrangement joins TRBV30 to TRBJ1-2; no definite D call. Germline assignment: CDR1 GTSNPN and CDR2 SVGIG (reference sequence). The CDR3 covers 13 residues. V shed 0 bases and J shed 2 bases, with 7 bases lying between them. CDR3 in amino acids: CAWSVGHNYGYTF. The DNA of the CDR3 is TGTGCCTGGAGTGTTGGCCACAACTATGGCTACACCTTC.

This chain joins TRBV5-1 and TRBJ1-1, with D maybe TRBD1 (5 bases). CDR3 length: 11 residues. CDR1 and CDR2 from the germline V gene are SGHRS and YFSETQ. Trimming left V 5 bases short and J 8 bases short, with 10 bases between. In DNA, the CDR3 is TGCGCCAGCAGTGCCGGGGGGGAAGCTTTCTTT. Its translation is CASSAGGEAFF. The complete variable domain, with remaining parts taken from reference TRBV5-1 and TRBJ1-1, reads KAGVTQTPRYLIKTRGQQVTLSCSPISGHRSVSWYQQTPGQGLQFLFEYFSETQRNKGNFPGRFSGRQFSNSRSEMNVSTLELGDSALYLCASSAGGEAFFGQGTRLTVV.

This chain connects TRBV6-5 to TRBJ2-4; no reliable D call. V dropped 3 bases and J dropped 15 bases, with 12 bases sitting between them. CDR1 MNHEY and CDR2 SVGAGI come from the germline V gene. This CDR3 is 11 amino acids long. CDR3 loop: CASSYNKMWYF. The CDR3 coding sequence is TGTGCCAGCAGTTATAATAAAATGTGGTACTTC.

The rearrangement joins TRBV5-1 to TRBJ2-7; 8 bases align to TRBD1. This CDR3 has 14 residues. The V and J ends lost 3 bases and 1 base, in that order; junction bases with no gene match: 3. CDR1 and CDR2 (germline): SGHRS, YFSETQ. The DNA for the CDR3 is TGCGCCAGCAGCTCCTACAGGGGGTCCTACGAGCAGTACTTC. Its protein product is CASSSYRGSYEQYF.

In DNA form, the CDR3 reads TGTGCCAGCATCAAGACAGGGGCCAACGAGCAGTACTTC. Translated, it gives CASIKTGANEQYF. The V and J genes are TRBV27 and TRBJ2-7, with 8 nucleotides matching TRBD1. The CDR3 consists of 13 residues. With V trimmed by 7 bases and J by 5 bases, 7 bases remained unmatched. In germline, CDR1 is MNHEY, CDR2 SMNVEV (reference sequence).

V usage is TRBV29-1 and J usage is TRBJ2-2, with 7 bases aligning to TRBD2. Germline V gene lookup returns CDR1 SQVTM and CDR2 ANQGSEA. CDR3 length: 14 amino acids. With V trimmed by 6 bases and J by 4 bases, 8 bases remained unmatched. CDR3 sequence: CSVVPGRGTGELFF. CDR3 coding DNA: TGCAGCGTCGTTCCGGGGAGGGGCACCGGGGAGCTGTTTTTT.

This chain links TRBV7-8 with TRBJ1-4, with 8 bases matching TRBD1. Germline values: CDR1 SGHVS, CDR2 FQNEAQ. Trimming took 6 bases from V and 1 from J; bases not matched to a gene: 4. The CDR3 consists of 15 residues. This chain's CDR3 is CASSPQGGTNEKLFF. Written as DNA, the CDR3 is TGTGCCAGCAGTCCACAGGGGGGAACTAATGAAAAACTGTTTTTT.

This chain uses TRBV30 with TRBJ1-2; D gene ambiguous. This CDR3 comprises 12 residues. Germline CDR1 reads GTSNPN; CDR2 reads SVGIG (reference sequence). With 3 bases removed from V and 0 bases from J, the gap between germline ends came to 5 bases. DNA of the CDR3: TGTGCCTGGAGCTTAGCTAACTATGGCTACACCTTC. Amino acid sequence: CAWSLANYGYTF.

This clone was recorded once. The gene calls are TRBV5-1 and TRBJ1-6; no clear D. From germline, CDR1 is SGHRS and CDR2 YFSETQ. V lost 0 bases and J 9 bases, leaving 13 bases between the germline ends. There are 15 residues in the CDR3. Written as DNA, the CDR3 is TGCGCCAGCAGCTTGGAGGCAGAAGGAGCTTCACCCCTCCACTTT. Protein: CASSLEAEGASPLHF.

The chain uses TRBV25-1 and TRBJ2-7, with D possibly TRBD1 on 7 matching bases. The germline V and J ends were trimmed by 4 bases and 0 bases, with 16 bases remaining between them. CDR1 is MGHDK, CDR2 SYGVNS, per germline. The CDR3 has 16 amino acids. The CDR3 DNA is TGTGCCAGCAGTGCGCGTGCGGGACAGCGCTCCTACGAGCAGTACTTC. Translation gives CASSARAGQRSYEQYF.

This clone was seen a few times. The CDR3 bases are TGTGCCAGCAGCCACCCTGGGCAGGGGGCGTCCGAGCAGTACTTC. Its protein is CASSHPGQGASEQYF. The rearrangement uses TRBV25-1 and TRBJ2-7; 8 nucleotides align to TRBD1. Germline values: CDR1 MGHDK, CDR2 SYGVNS. Trimming cost V 6 bases and J 6 bases; bases outside gene matches: 13. This CDR3 contains 15 residues.

The J gene is TRBJ2-6, the V gene TRBV5-4; D uncertain. The CDR3 runs 16 residues. Trimming stripped 0 bases from V and 4 bases from J, with 11 bases between. The V gene's germline CDR1 is SGHNT and CDR2 YYREEE (reference sequence). The chain's CDR3 is CASSLDGPVGANVLTF. CDR3 DNA sequence: TGTGCCAGCAGCTTGGATGGGCCGGTGGGGGCCAACGTCCTGACTTTC.

This rearrangement joins TRBV27 to TRBJ2-2; TRBD2 aligns across 8 bases. CDR3 length: 18 residues. In germline, CDR1 is MNHEY, CDR2 SMNVEV (reference sequence). The V segment lost 3 bases and the J segment 1 base; nucleotides outside the gene matches: 10. CDR3 DNA sequence: TGTGCCAGCAGTTTCTCTCTTGCGGGGGGATGGAACACCGGGGAGCTGTTTTTT. Protein sequence: CASSFSLAGGWNTGELFF.

The chain links TRBV4-1 to TRBJ1-5, with 8 bases matching TRBD1. The ends lost 4 bases at V and 7 bases at J; junction bases unmatched: 9. Germline CDR1 MGHRA, CDR2 YSYEKL. This CDR3 has 15 amino acids. The CDR3 spells CASSRTTGDGQPQHF. In nucleotides, the CDR3 is TGCGCCAGCAGCCGAACGACAGGGGATGGGCAGCCCCAGCATTTT.

The chain carries TRBV6-1 and TRBJ2-2; 7 bases line up with TRBD2. The CDR3 is 15 amino acids. The junction had 7 bases not matched to a gene; V was cut back by 4 bases and J by 5 bases. Germline V CDR1 and CDR2: MNHNS, SASEGT. The CDR3 region is CASSVTQRGTGELFF. In DNA form, the CDR3 reads TGTGCCAGCAGTGTTACCCAGCGGGGAACCGGGGAGCTGTTTTTT.